The source of this TCR beta chain is a study of resident and recirculating memory T cells in vitiligo. For the study at large: Whole samples, not sorted cells, were homogenized and used for genomic DNA extraction.

Patients had to be free of confetti depigmentation, indicating active vitiligo. From germline, CDR1 is SGHTA and CDR2 FQGNSA. CDR3 length: 16 amino acids. V was shortened by 1 base and J by 2 bases, with 12 bases between the two germline ends. Profiled with immunoSEQ multiplex PCR; TCRdb holds only in-frame clones, not every one. The table lists around 76,000 clones, 80% to 95% of them singletons. The chain combines TRBV7-2 with TRBJ1-3, with a possible D match to TRBD1 (5 bases). This TCR was sampled from a male donor with vitiligo. The sequencing sample was made of blood. The chain's CDR3 is CASSLELWGPGNTIYF. Written as DNA, the CDR3 is TGTGCCAGCAGCTTAGAATTATGGGGCCCTGGAAACACCATATATTTT.